These T cell receptor beta chains were read from a single sample in a study of cytotoxic CD8 clonotypes in ibrutinib-treated CLL. Assay: immunoSEQ multiplex PCR; the TCRdb copy retains only in-frame clones and omits some. The sample lists 140,000 to 150,000 clones, about three quarters seen once, with approximately 5.1% in the top ten. Sequencing was performed on PBMCs, taken after 24 months of ibrutinib treatment. The receptors were gathered from a human donor with chronic lymphocytic leukemia. Both conserved end residues are part of each CDR3. The D gene is left open where the match is weak. Size values are once, few and many counts, or a class for expanded clones, and some rows have none.

CDR3aa	CDR3nt	v_gene	j_gene	d_gene	abundance
CASSLGGGWDEKLFF	TGTGCCAGCAGCTTAGGGGGGGGCTGGGATGAAAAACTGTTTTTT	TRBV11-2	TRBJ1-4	NA	NA
CASRGLGGPIDTQYF	TGTGCCAGCAGAGGGTTGGGGGGGCCGATAGATACGCAGTATTTT	TRBV19	TRBJ2-3	NA	once
CASSPDHRTYGYTF	TGTGCCAGCAGTCCCGACCACAGGACCTATGGCTACACCTTC	TRBV27	TRBJ1-2	NA	NA
CASRPGGIDTGELFF	TGCGCCAGCAGGCCAGGGGGGATCGACACCGGGGAGCTGTTTTTT	TRBV4-3	TRBJ2-2	NA	NA
CASSPRTGGVPEAFF	TGTGCCAGCAGTCCCCGGACAGGGGGCGTCCCTGAAGCTTTCTTT	TRBV6-5	TRBJ1-1	TRBD1	NA
CSAQGAGQPQHF	TGCAGCGCACAGGGGGCAGGTCAGCCCCAGCATTTT	TRBV29-1	TRBJ1-5	TRBD1	NA
CASSSSAVTDTQYF	TGCGCCAGCAGCTCGTCCGCTGTCACAGATACGCAGTATTTT	TRBV5-1	TRBJ2-3	NA	NA
CASSLYHEQYF	TGTGCCAGCAGCCTTTACCACGAGCAGTACTTC	TRBV11-2	TRBJ2-7	NA	NA
CASSLVQGPVDEQFF	TGTGCCAGCAGCTTAGTTCAGGGACCGGTGGATGAGCAGTTCTTC	TRBV7-2	TRBJ2-1	NA	NA
CASSQEGKERGGITDTQYF	TGTGCCAGCAGCCAAGAGGGCAAGGAGCGGGGGGGCATCACAGATACGCAGTATTTT	TRBV4-2	TRBJ2-3	TRBD2	NA
CASSPLITDTQYF	TGTGCCAGCTCACCCCTCATCACAGATACGCAGTATTTT	TRBV18	TRBJ2-3	NA	NA
CASSPRTGGTGELFF	TGTGCCAGTAGCCCCAGGACAGGCGGCACCGGGGAGCTGTTTTTT	TRBV19	TRBJ2-2	TRBD1	NA
CAISESQQGNSPLHF	TGTGCCATCAGTGAGTCGCAACAGGGGAATTCACCCCTCCACTTT	TRBV10-3	TRBJ1-6	TRBD1	NA
CSVAGRETQYF	TGCAGTGTAGCCGGACGGGAGACCCAGTACTTC	TRBV20-1	TRBJ2-5	NA	NA
CASANPGHHNSPLHF	TGTGCCAGCGCGAACCCAGGACATCATAATTCACCCCTCCACTTT	TRBV6-5	TRBJ1-6	NA	NA
CASDGAGNTGELFF	TGTGCCAGCGACGGGGCGGGAAACACCGGGGAGCTGTTTTTT	TRBV18	TRBJ2-2	NA	few
CASSGHLEQYF	TGTGCCAGCAGTGGACACCTCGAGCAGTACTTC	TRBV25-1	TRBJ2-7	NA	NA
CTAPGVAEAFF	TGCACCGCCCCGGGCGTCGCTGAAGCTTTCTTT	TRBV20-1	TRBJ1-1	NA	NA
CATLAGLGYEQYF	TGTGCCACCCTGGCGGGGCTGGGGTACGAGCAGTACTTC	TRBV6-5	TRBJ2-7	NA	NA
CSALGQYEQYF	TGCAGTGCCCTGGGACAGTACGAGCAGTACTTC	TRBV20-1	TRBJ2-7	TRBD1	NA
CASSLAVPSGGYTF	TGTGCCAGCAGCTTAGCGGTCCCCTCTGGGGGCTACACCTTC	TRBV7-2	TRBJ1-2	NA	NA
CSAGLAGGSNEQFF	TGCAGCGCGGGACTAGCGGGGGGGTCCAATGAGCAGTTCTTC	TRBV29-1	TRBJ2-1	TRBD2	NA
CASSLSHGGGGEQFF	TGTGCCAGCAGTTTATCCCACGGAGGGGGGGGTGAGCAGTTCTTC	TRBV28	TRBJ2-1	NA	NA
CASSLQWGGGSSYEQYF	TGTGCCAGCAGTCTGCAATGGGGTGGCGGATCCTCCTACGAGCAGTACTTC	TRBV28	TRBJ2-7	NA	once
CASSVGAGKNNEQFF	TGTGCCAGCAGCGTAGGAGCGGGGAAAAACAATGAGCAGTTCTTC	TRBV9	TRBJ2-1	TRBD2	NA
CASSLGAATDTQYF	TGTGCCAGCAGCTTAGGGGCGGCCACAGATACGCAGTATTTT	TRBV11-3	TRBJ2-3	NA	NA
CASSFLGSWGYTF	TGTGCCAGCAGTTTTCTGGGGAGCTGGGGCTACACCTTC	TRBV28	TRBJ1-2	NA	few
CARHRTPTAGTDTQYF	TGTGCCAGGCACCGGACCCCGACCGCCGGCACAGATACGCAGTATTTT	TRBV19	TRBJ2-3	NA	many
CASRGPPNEKLFF	TGTGCCAGCAGGGGCCCCCCTAATGAAAAACTGTTTTTT	TRBV2	TRBJ1-4	NA	NA
CATQDSARWEQYF	TGTGCCACCCAGGACAGTGCCCGCTGGGAGCAGTACTTC	TRBV6-5	TRBJ2-7	NA	NA
CASSLALVDYTEAFF	TGTGCCAGCAGCTTGGCGTTGGTTGATTACACTGAAGCTTTCTTT	TRBV5-5	TRBJ1-1	NA	NA
CASSLGGGSRYEQYF	TGCGCCAGCAGCTTGGGGGGTGGATCGAGATACGAGCAGTACTTC	TRBV5-1	TRBJ2-7	NA	NA
CASSGTTSPGEQFF	TGTGCCAGCAGTGGGACGACCTCCCCGGGTGAGCAGTTCTTC	TRBV6-1	TRBJ2-1	NA	NA
CASRLNYEQYF	TGTGCCAGCAGGCTCAACTACGAGCAGTACTTC	TRBV6-5	TRBJ2-7	NA	NA